The 3 T cell receptor beta chains below come from one sample, sequenced in a study of T cells after yellow fever vaccination. MiXCR, run by TCRdb on the 5' RACE reads, gives a single entry per CDR3 protein. The data show hundreds of thousands of distinct CDR3 sequences, roughly a sixth seen once. The sample was PBMCs, taken before the yellow fever booster vaccination. The receptors come from a man aged 18 to 29 who received the YFV17D yellow fever vaccine.

This clonotype was counted only a few times. The chain employs TRBV7-2 and TRBJ2-7, with 9 bases lining up with TRBD1. CDR3 length: 14 residues. CDR1 SGHTA and CDR2 FQGNSA come from the germline V gene. V lost 5 bases and J lost 1; bases outside the gene matches: 3. This CDR3 is CASSTDRGSYEQYF. CDR3 DNA: TGTGCCAGCAGCACGGACAGGGGATCCTACGAGCAGTACTTC.

The chain has TRBV7-2 and TRBJ1-6; 8 nucleotides line up with TRBD1. This CDR3 is built from 15 residues. V shed 5 bases and J 10 bases; nucleotides not matched to a gene: 10. Germline CDR1 reads SGHTA; CDR2 reads FQGNSA. The CDR3 here is CASSPPTGEGSPLHF. CDR3 in DNA: TGTGCCAGCAGCCCTCCGACAGGGGAGGGGTCACCCCTCCACTTT. Filled out from reference TRBV7-2 and TRBJ1-6, the complete variable domain reads GAGVSQSPSNKVTEKGKDVELRCDPISGHTALYWYRQSLGQGLEFLIYFQGNSAPDKSGLPSDRFSAERTGGSVSTLTIQRTQQEDSAVYLCASSPPTGEGSPLHFGNGTRLTVT.

This sequence joins TRBV9 and TRBJ2-2; possible D gene TRBD1, 6 bases. Between the trimmed V and J ends, which lost 3 bases and 5 bases, there was a span of 8 bases. Germline values: CDR1 SGDLS, CDR2 YYNGEE. This CDR3 has 13 amino acids. The CDR3 DNA is TGTGCCAGCAGCGCCCAGGGGACCGGGGAGCTGTTTTTT. This codes for CASSAQGTGELFF.